This TCR beta chain was identified in a study of T cell changes during pregnancy in multiple sclerosis. The table came from immunoSEQ multiplex PCR; TCRdb's copy has only in-frame clones and leaves some out. The sample carries 77,000 or so clones, over 85% recorded once. The germline CDR1 and CDR2 sequences are SGHTA and FQGTGA. The CDR3 is 14 residues long. The trim removed 5 bases at V and 4 bases at J, leaving 4 bases unmatched. Sequencing was performed on peripheral blood, taken in the second trimester of pregnancy. The source of this sequence is a female donor in good health, enrolled as a control in a pregnancy study. The chain employs TRBV7-3 and TRBJ2-5; 10 bases are shared with TRBD2. CDR3 residues: CASSPGLASETQYF. The CDR3, as DNA: TGTGCCAGCAGCCCGGGACTAGCGTCAGAGACCCAGTACTTC.